The 22 T cell receptor beta chains below all came from one sample that was sequenced in a study of early T cells in non-severe SARS-CoV-2 infection. Using its own MiXCR run on the 5' RACE reads, TCRdb lists one record per CDR3 protein. Here the sample spans around 70,000 distinct CDR3 sequences, approximately 11% being singletons. The sample was whole blood. These receptors came from an adult who was a healthcare worker with PCR-confirmed SARS-CoV-2 infection or an uninfected control (not recorded which).

The J gene is TRBJ2-2, the V gene TRBV7-9; D not resolved. Germline assignment: CDR1 SEHNR and CDR2 FQNEAQ (reference sequence). This CDR3 region has 15 residues. Trimming shortened V by 3 bases and J by 1 base, and 9 bases separated the two germline ends. CDR3 sequence: CASSLVSLNTGELFF. For the CDR3, the DNA is TGTGCCAGCAGCTTGGTCAGCTTGAACACCGGGGAGCTGTTTTTT.

The chain combines TRBV6-1 with TRBJ2-7; 12 bases line up with TRBD2. Germline lookup yields CDR1 MNHNS and CDR2 SASEGT. V dropped 2 bases and J dropped 6; count of bases not matched to a gene: 17. The CDR3 spans 19 residues. The CDR3 spells CASSEYWFSSGRAGGEQYF. CDR3 nucleotides: TGTGCCAGCAGTGAATACTGGTTTTCTAGCGGGAGGGCCGGTGGCGAGCAGTACTTC.

A few counts support this clonotype. This chain links TRBV6-6 with TRBJ2-3, with D possibly TRBD2 on 5 matching bases. Trimming stripped 5 bases from V and 2 bases from J, with 14 bases between. The CDR3 spans 15 residues. The germline V gene has CDR1 MNHNY and CDR2 SVGAGI (reference sequence). DNA of the CDR3: TGTGCCAGCAGTCCCGTAGGGAGCAACACAGATACGCAGTATTTT. It yields the protein CASSPVGSNTDTQYF.

This chain links TRBV4-1 with TRBJ1-4; D possibly corresponds to TRBD1 (6 bases). Germline V lookup: CDR1 MGHRA, CDR2 YSYEKL. The V gene lost 0 bases and the J gene lost 11 bases, with 13 bases spanning the gap. This CDR3 spans 14 amino acids. The CDR3 coding sequence is TGCGCCAGCAGCCAAGATTTGGACAGCCTTAAACTGTTTTTT. Translating it yields CASSQDLDSLKLFF.

This clonotype was seen a few times. The chain is built from TRBV3-1 and TRBJ2-7, with no clear D. The germline gives CDR1 LGHDT, CDR2 YNNKEL (reference sequence). Trimming took off 6 bases at V and 0 bases at J, with 15 bases between the two ends. This CDR3 region has 15 residues. The CDR3 DNA reads TGTGCCAGCAGTCGCCGACCCCAAAGCTCCTACGAGCAGTACTTC. This translates into CASSRRPQSSYEQYF.

This clonotype was counted a few times. The J gene is TRBJ1-1, the V gene TRBV14; D is undetermined. The CDR3 is 12 residues long. Trimming took 0 bases from V and 7 from J, leaving 6 bases between them. Germline V gene data show CDR1 as SGHDN and CDR2 as FVKESK. CDR3 protein: CASSQDWGEAFF. The DNA of the CDR3 is TGTGCCAGCAGCCAAGATTGGGGTGAAGCTTTCTTT.

J is TRBJ1-1 and V is TRBV11-2, with 7 bases fitting TRBD1. Germline V lookup: CDR1 SGHAT, CDR2 FQNNGV. The CDR3 is made up of 15 amino acids. The V and J ends lost 0 bases and 5 bases, in that order; junction bases with no gene match: 6. In nucleotides, the CDR3 is TGTGCCAGCAGCTTAGAACCGGGACAGTTGACTGAAGCTTTCTTT. Amino acids: CASSLEPGQLTEAFF.

In this sample, this clonotype turned up many times. The V gene is TRBV9, the J gene TRBJ2-3; the D gene is possibly TRBD2 (6 bases). The V gene's germline CDR1 is SGDLS and CDR2 YYNGEE. V gave up 0 bases and J gave up 2 bases, with 10 bases separating them. The CDR3 sequence is 15 residues long. The chain's CDR3 is CASSVDGTLTDTQYF. The CDR3 DNA is TGTGCCAGCAGCGTAGATGGGACTCTCACAGATACGCAGTATTTT.

Many counts were recorded for this clonotype. Its ends do not fully match the called genes, so a read error is possible. The V and J genes are TRBV20-1 and TRBJ2-1; possibly TRBD2 for D (6 bases). CDR1 and CDR2 (germline): DFQATT, SNEGSKA (reference sequence). This CDR3 is 11 amino acids long. The CDR3 bases are TGCAGTGCTAGAGGCGGGAATGTGGGGCTCTTC. Residues: CSARGGNVGLF.

This clonotype was found many times. The V gene is TRBV29-1, the J gene TRBJ2-7; D is possibly TRBD1 (5 bases). The V and J ends lost 3 bases and 0 bases respectively, with 9 bases between them. Germline V gene data show CDR1 as SQVTM and CDR2 as ANQGSEA. The CDR3 is made up of 13 amino acids. The CDR3 reads CSVEMDTSYEQYF. Here the CDR3 DNA reads TGCAGCGTTGAGATGGACACCTCCTACGAGCAGTACTTC.

This clonotype was seen repeatedly, ten times or more. The chain recombines TRBV12-3 or TRBV12-4 with TRBJ1-1; 10 positions match TRBD1. The CDR3 is 16 amino acids. The ends lost 10 bases at V and 2 bases at J; junction bases unmatched: 13. The DNA of the CDR3 is TGTGCCACTATAGGGACAGGGGCGCTATCTAACACTGAAGCTTTCTTT. Its protein is CATIGTGALSNTEAFF.

The rearrangement links TRBV12-3 or TRBV12-4 to TRBJ2-4, with D tentatively TRBD1 (5 bases). This CDR3 spans 15 amino acids. The V end was cut by 1 base, the J end by 8 bases, with 15 bases between. The CDR3 DNA sequence: TGTGCCAGCAGTTTAGTCCCCGGCAGGGCGGACATTCAGTACTTC. This translates into CASSLVPGRADIQYF.

The genes are TRBV7-2 and TRBJ2-3, with TRBD2 matching over 11 bases. V trimming: 4 bases; J trimming: 4 bases; junction bases outside the gene matches: 4. Germline values: CDR1 SGHTA, CDR2 FQGNSA. The CDR3 covers 15 residues. The DNA of the CDR3 is TGTGCCAGCAGCTACACTAGCGGGAGACCAGATACGCAGTATTTT. Translated, it gives CASSYTSGRPDTQYF.

This clonotype was observed at least ten times. The CDR3 loop reads CASSQIQNTEAFF. Here the CDR3 DNA reads TGTGCCAGCAGCCAGATACAGAACACTGAAGCTTTCTTT. The genes are TRBV12-3 or TRBV12-4 and TRBJ1-1; D remains ambiguous. The V gene lost 6 bases and the J gene lost 1 base, with 9 bases spanning the gap. The CDR3 totals 13 residues.

J is TRBJ2-7 and V is TRBV5-4, with D perhaps matching TRBD2 (6 bases). The V and J ends lost 3 bases and 0 bases respectively, with 10 bases between them. CDR3 length: 14 residues. Per germline, CDR1 SGHNT and CDR2 YYREEE (reference sequence). This CDR3 is CASSSQGGSYEQYF. The DNA of the CDR3 is TGTGCCAGCAGCTCCCAGGGAGGCTCCTACGAGCAGTACTTC.

The genes are TRBV5-1 and TRBJ2-1, with D unclear. From germline, CDR1 is SGHRS and CDR2 YFSETQ. The CDR3 length is 15 residues. V was cut by 6 bases and J by 0 bases, with 13 bases left in between. The CDR3, as DNA: TGCGCCAGCAAAGCAGATTCCAACTCCTACAATGAGCAGTTCTTC. Protein product: CASKADSNSYNEQFF.

The J gene is TRBJ1-5, the V gene TRBV2; TRBD1 might be the D (6 bases). The V and J ends lost 5 bases and 0 bases respectively, with 11 bases between them. The CDR3 extends over 15 amino acids. Germline assignment: CDR1 SNHLY and CDR2 FYNNEI. The CDR3 spells CASSLGDTSNQPQHF. The CDR3 DNA sequence: TGTGCCAGCAGTCTAGGGGACACTAGCAATCAGCCCCAGCATTTT.

This clonotype was counted many times. The chain uses TRBV9 and TRBJ2-1, with TRBD2 matching 7 bases. After removal of 0 bases from V and 4 bases from J, the junction contained 10 bases not matched to a gene. This CDR3 has 17 residues. Germline assignment: CDR1 SGDLS and CDR2 YYNGEE. CDR3 nucleotide sequence: TGTGCCAGCAGCGTAGGGGGAGGGAATAGCGGGTACAATGAGCAGTTCTTC. This encodes CASSVGGGNSGYNEQFF.

This clonotype has a handful of counts. This chain connects TRBV28 to TRBJ2-3, with D unresolved. The CDR3 loop spans 14 amino acids. The germline V and J ends were trimmed by 5 bases and 2 bases, with 11 bases remaining between them. Germline V gene data show CDR1 as MDHEN and CDR2 as SYDVKM. The CDR3 DNA sequence: TGTGCCAGCAGTGGTGGCGGAGTCACAGATACGCAGTATTTT. It is translated as CASSGGGVTDTQYF.

About this clonotype: A read error may be the cause here, since a much bigger clone is one base away. This chain joins TRBV3-1 and TRBJ1-1; D remains unclear. Germline values: CDR1 LGHDT, CDR2 YNNKEL (reference sequence). The CDR3 totals 12 residues. Trimming left V 3 bases short and J 1 base short, with 3 bases between. As DNA, the CDR3 is TGTGCCAGCAGCCAGGGGAACACTGAAGCTTTCTTT. Protein sequence: CASSQGNTEAFF.

The sample holds many counts of this clonotype. The chain uses TRBV21-1 and TRBJ2-1; TRBD1, the D gene given by the table, was not confirmed from the DNA. TRBV21-1 is flagged as a pseudogene. The CDR3 loop spans 14 amino acids. The CDR3 loop reads CATDRDRPRNEQFF. The CDR3, as DNA: TGTGCCACAGACCGGGACAGGCCCCGCAATGAGCAGTTCTTC.

This clonotype has ten or more counts. The chain employs TRBV7-8 and TRBJ2-7; a possible D gene is TRBD2 (5 bases). The CDR3 sequence is 12 residues long. Germline V gene data show CDR1 as SGHVS and CDR2 as FQNEAQ. V was clipped by 4 bases and J by 4 bases, with 8 bases between them. The CDR3 spells CASSSRTYEQYF. CDR3 DNA: TGTGCCAGCAGCTCCAGGACTTACGAGCAGTACTTC.